A single sample gave rise to the 9 T cell receptor beta chains below, sequenced in a study of cytomegalovirus exposure and HLA in healthy donors. It was with 60 Vbeta and 13 Jbeta primers that the PCR ran. Measured with immunoSEQ multiplex PCR; TCRdb has only the in-frame clones, and not every one. The sample has 150,000 to 200,000 clones, roughly a tenth seen once. The sequenced material came from PBMCs. These receptors came from a young woman in good health and CMV-seropositive.

The chain couples TRBV2 to TRBJ1-4; D perhaps matches TRBD1 (5 bases). V was clipped by 3 bases and J by 8 bases, with 10 bases between them. The CDR3 extends over 13 amino acids. Germline CDR1 is SNHLY and CDR2 is FYNNEI. The CDR3 reads CASSDRAKEKLFF. CDR3 coding DNA: TGTGCCAGCAGTGACAGGGCGAAGGAAAAACTGTTTTTT.

This chain links TRBV29-1 with TRBJ2-2, with D possibly TRBD2 on 5 matching bases. The CDR3 loop spans 14 amino acids. The V end lost 4 bases, the J end lost 5 bases, and 14 bases lay between the germline ends. CDR1 is SQVTM, CDR2 ANQGSEA, per germline. CDR3 coding DNA: TGCAGCGTTGTGTCGGTAGCGAGTACCGGGGAGCTGTTTTTT. It translates to CSVVSVASTGELFF.

The chain combines TRBV18 with TRBJ2-7; TRBD2 matches at 10 bases. With 4 bases clipped from V and 8 bases from J, the junction kept 8 bases outside the gene matches. The CDR3 is made up of 14 amino acids. Per the germline V gene, CDR1 is KGHSH and CDR2 is LQKENI. Written as DNA, the CDR3 is TGTGCCAGCTCACGGGGTCTAGCGGGAGAAAAGCAGTACTTC. Protein: CASSRGLAGEKQYF.

V is TRBV5-1 and J is TRBJ1-2; 8 bases agree with TRBD1. CDR1 SGHRS and CDR2 YFSETQ come from the germline V gene. CDR3 size: 15 residues. Trimming took 4 bases from V and 4 from J; bases not matched to a gene: 9. CDR3 amino acids: CASSILDRDGYGYTF. For the CDR3, the DNA is TGCGCCAGCAGCATCCTGGACAGGGACGGCTATGGCTACACCTTC.

This clone turned up a few times. The rearrangement uses TRBV6-5 and TRBJ2-6, with 8 bases fitting TRBD1. This CDR3 is built from 15 residues. CDR1 MNHEY and CDR2 SVGAGI come from the germline V gene. The V and J ends lost 6 bases and 4 bases, in that order; junction bases with no gene match: 5. CDR3 amino acids: CASSPTGEGANVLTF. In nucleotides, the CDR3 is TGTGCCAGCAGCCCGACAGGGGAAGGGGCCAACGTCCTGACTTTC.

The rearrangement links TRBV18 to TRBJ2-7; TRBD2 agrees at 10 bases. The germline V gene has CDR1 KGHSH and CDR2 LQKENI. The CDR3 is 15 amino acids. Germline trimming cut 0 bases from V and 1 base from J; bases unmatched to any gene: 0. The CDR3 DNA sequence: TGTGCCAGCTCACCACCACTAGCGGGGTCCTACGAGCAGTACTTC. Its translation is CASSPPLAGSYEQYF.

The genes are TRBV19 and TRBJ2-7; D is ambiguous. Germline V gene data show CDR1 as LNHDA and CDR2 as SQIVND (reference sequence). The V end lost 1 base, the J end lost 2 bases, and 21 bases lay between the germline ends. This CDR3 has 18 amino acids. CDR3 bases: TGTGCCAGTAGTATAGTGGGCAGAAGCCCTCCCTATACCTACGAGCAGTACTTC. Residues: CASSIVGRSPPYTYEQYF.

Remarks on this clone: The sample has other DNA sequences that encode this CDR3 too. The rearrangement uses TRBV5-1 and TRBJ2-1; 7 bases agree with TRBD2. The germline CDR1 and CDR2 sequences are SGHRS and YFSETQ. The CDR3 runs 15 residues. The V and J ends lost 5 bases and 5 bases, in that order; junction bases with no gene match: 10. The DNA of the CDR3 is TGCGCCAGCAGTTTACTAGCGCTTTACAACAATGAGCAGTTCTTC. It codes for CASSLLALYNNEQFF.

This clone has only a few counts. The chain joins TRBV19 to TRBJ2-2, with TRBD2 as a possible D gene (5 bases). CDR3 size: 15 residues. V was clipped by 1 base and J by 3 bases, with 9 bases between them. Germline V lookup: CDR1 LNHDA, CDR2 SQIVND (reference sequence). The CDR3 loop is CASSIGGQDTGELFF. Written as DNA, the CDR3 is TGTGCCAGTAGTATAGGAGGGCAGGACACCGGGGAGCTGTTTTTT.